The rows below give T cell receptor beta chains drawn from one sample of a study of shared clonotypes between healthy human individuals. Sequenced by immunoSEQ multiplex PCR; TCRdb stores in-frame clones only, minus some. The data contain roughly 480,000 clones, around 80% of them singletons. Sequenced input: PBMCs. These receptors came from a woman between 35 and 50 years old in good health. Some clones in this sample may be carry-over from other donors' samples. Each CDR3 is given with its conserved first and last residue. A D gene is named only where the DNA matches it firmly. A row's size may be missing; if present it is once, few, many or a size class.

cdr3_length clone_size d_call j_call v_call cdr3_nt cdr3_aa
17 - TRBD2 TRBJ2-6 TRBV5-1 TGCGCCAGCAGCTTGGTCGCGGGAGTAACTGGGGCCAACGTCCTGACTTTC CASSLVAGVTGANVLTF
15 - - TRBJ2-1 TRBV15 TGTGCCACCAGCAGGGCAACTACAGGGAACAATGAGCAGTTCTTC CATSRATTGNNEQFF
15 once TRBD1 TRBJ1-5 TRBV6-1 TGTGCCAGCAGGGGGACAGGTTTCGGCAATCAGCCCCAGCATTTT CASRGTGFGNQPQHF
13 few TRBD1 TRBJ1-5 TRBV28 TGTGCCAGCGGGACAGGGCTCAATCAGCCCCAGCATTTT CASGTGLNQPQHF
16 - TRBD1 TRBJ1-4 TRBV11-2 TGTGCCAGCAGCCCGGGACAGCGGAGGCTTAATGAAAAACTGTTTTTT CASSPGQRRLNEKLFF
17 few - TRBJ1-4 TRBV5-1 TGCGCCAGCAGCTTGGGTCAGGCCGCAGCCCGTAATGAAAAACTGTTTTTT CASSLGQAAARNEKLFF
15 once - TRBJ2-3 TRBV30 TGTGCCTGGAGGAATCCGACAGGAGGAGCAGATACGCAGTATTTT CAWRNPTGGADTQYF
15 once TRBD2 TRBJ2-2 TRBV7-6 TGTGCCAGCAGCTTAGTGCGCGCGGGAGGCGGGGAGCTGTTTTTT CASSLVRAGGGELFF
17 once TRBD1 TRBJ2-5 TRBV18 TGTGCCAGCTCACCACCGAGAGGGCAGGGGGCACAAGAGACCCAGTACTTC CASSPPRGQGAQETQYF
15 - TRBD1 TRBJ2-7 TRBV5-1 TGCGCCAGCAGCTCCACCGGGACAGTTCCTGACGAGCAGTACTTC CASSSTGTVPDEQYF
16 - - TRBJ2-7 TRBV2 TGTGCCAGCAGGAACGTCGCAGGGGCCACCGGGGGCGAGCAGTACTTC CASRNVAGATGGEQYF
15 - - TRBJ2-2 TRBV7-3 TGTGCCAGCAGCTTAATGGCAGGGAACACCGGGGAGCTGTTTTTT CASSLMAGNTGELFF
16 - TRBD1 TRBJ2-7 TRBV7-9 TGTGCCAGCAGCTCCTCCCCGGGACAGGTCCCCTACGAGCAGTACTTC CASSSSPGQVPYEQYF
13 - - TRBJ1-6 TRBV28 TGTGCCAGCAGTTGGGACAATAATTCACCCCTCCACTTT CASSWDNNSPLHF
16 - TRBD2 TRBJ2-1 TRBV5-1 TGCGCCAGCAGCTTAGGGGAGCGGGGGAGTTACAATGAGCAGTTCTTC CASSLGERGSYNEQFF
11 once - TRBJ2-6 TRBV20-1 TGCAGTGCGGTTGGGGCCAACGTCCTGACTTTC CSAVGANVLTF